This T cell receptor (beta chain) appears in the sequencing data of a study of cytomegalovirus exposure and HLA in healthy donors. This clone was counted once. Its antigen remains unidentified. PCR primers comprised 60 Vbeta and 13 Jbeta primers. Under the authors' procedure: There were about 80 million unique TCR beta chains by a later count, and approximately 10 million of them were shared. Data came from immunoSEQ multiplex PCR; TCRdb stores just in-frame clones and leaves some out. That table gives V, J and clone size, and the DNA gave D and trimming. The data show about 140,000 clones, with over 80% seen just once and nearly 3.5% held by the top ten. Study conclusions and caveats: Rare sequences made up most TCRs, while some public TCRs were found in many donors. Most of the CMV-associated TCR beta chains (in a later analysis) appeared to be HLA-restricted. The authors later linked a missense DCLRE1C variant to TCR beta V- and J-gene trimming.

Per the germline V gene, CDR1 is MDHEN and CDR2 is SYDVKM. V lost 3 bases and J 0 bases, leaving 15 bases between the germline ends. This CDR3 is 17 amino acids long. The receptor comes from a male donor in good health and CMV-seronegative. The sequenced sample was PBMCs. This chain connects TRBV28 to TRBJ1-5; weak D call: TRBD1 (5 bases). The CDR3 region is CASSFWEEGYSNQPQHF. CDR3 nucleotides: TGTGCCAGCAGTTTTTGGGAGGAGGGGTATAGCAATCAGCCCCAGCATTTT.